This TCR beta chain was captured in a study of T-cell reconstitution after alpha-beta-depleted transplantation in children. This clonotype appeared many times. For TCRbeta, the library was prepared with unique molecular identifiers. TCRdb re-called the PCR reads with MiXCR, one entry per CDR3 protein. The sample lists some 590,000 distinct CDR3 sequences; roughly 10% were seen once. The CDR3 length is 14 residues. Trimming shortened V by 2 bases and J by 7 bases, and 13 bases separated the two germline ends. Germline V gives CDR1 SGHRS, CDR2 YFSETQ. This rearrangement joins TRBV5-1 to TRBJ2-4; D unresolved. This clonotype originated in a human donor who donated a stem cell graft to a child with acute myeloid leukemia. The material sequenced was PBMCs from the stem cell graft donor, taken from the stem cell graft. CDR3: CASSFDSGNNIQYF. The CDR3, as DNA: TGCGCCAGCAGCTTCGATTCTGGGAACAACATTCAGTACTTC.